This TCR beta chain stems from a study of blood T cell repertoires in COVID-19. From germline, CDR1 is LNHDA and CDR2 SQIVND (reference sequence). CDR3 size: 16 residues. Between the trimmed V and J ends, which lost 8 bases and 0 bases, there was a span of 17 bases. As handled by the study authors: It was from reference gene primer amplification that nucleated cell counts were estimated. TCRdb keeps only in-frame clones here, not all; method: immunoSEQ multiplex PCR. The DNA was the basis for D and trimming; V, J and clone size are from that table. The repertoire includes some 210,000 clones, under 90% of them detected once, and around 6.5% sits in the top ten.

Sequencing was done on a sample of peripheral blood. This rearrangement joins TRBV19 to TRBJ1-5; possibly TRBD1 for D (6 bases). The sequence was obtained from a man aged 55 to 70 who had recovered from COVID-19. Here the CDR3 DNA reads TGTGCCAGTTCCCGGGGGGGCGGAACTAGCAATCAGCCCCAGCATTTT. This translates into CASSRGGGTSNQPQHF.